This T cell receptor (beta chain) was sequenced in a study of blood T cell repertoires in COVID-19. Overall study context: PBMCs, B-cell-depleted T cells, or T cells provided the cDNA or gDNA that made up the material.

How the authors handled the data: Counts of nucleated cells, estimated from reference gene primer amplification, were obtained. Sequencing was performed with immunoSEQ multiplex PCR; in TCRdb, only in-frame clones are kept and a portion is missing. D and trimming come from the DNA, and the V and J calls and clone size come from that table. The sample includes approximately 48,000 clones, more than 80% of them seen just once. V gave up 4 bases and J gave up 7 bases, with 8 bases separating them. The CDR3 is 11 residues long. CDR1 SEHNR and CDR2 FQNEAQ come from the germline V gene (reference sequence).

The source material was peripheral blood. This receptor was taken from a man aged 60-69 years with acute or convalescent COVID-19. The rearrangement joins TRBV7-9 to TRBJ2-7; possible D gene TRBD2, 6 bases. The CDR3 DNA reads TGTGCCAGCAGCTGGGCGGGGGAGCAGTACTTC. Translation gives CASSWAGEQYF.